Sequencing of this T cell receptor (beta chain) was carried out in a study of T cells after posttransplantation cyclophosphamide. The junction had 9 bases not matched to a gene; V was cut back by 5 bases and J by 8 bases. Germline values: CDR1 MDHEN, CDR2 SYDVKM. CDR3 length: 15 amino acids. Profiled with immunoSEQ multiplex PCR; TCRdb holds only in-frame clones, not every one. Of tens of thousands of clones in the sample, around 84% were seen once. On this clone itself: Its specificity is unknown.

Findings of the study overall: TRB overlap between skin or GI tissue T cells and blood was limited. Donor-recipient repertoire similarity was low at 1-2 months, rising over year one.

The V and J genes are TRBV28 and TRBJ1-4, with 9 bases matching TRBD1. The sequencing sample was made of PBMCs. The sequence was obtained from a man aged 25-45 years with a blood cancer, CMV-positive, and with a related stem cell donor. The CDR3 DNA sequence: TGTGCCAGCAGTGGCACCGGGACAGGGAAGGAAAAACTGTTTTTT. This sequence encodes CASSGTGTGKEKLFF.